This TCR beta chain emerged from a study of stem cell transplantation in POMP-related autoinflammatory disease. At the level of the study: Through one year post-transplant, neutrophils and platelets were 100% of graft donor origin.

Sequenced by immunoSEQ multiplex PCR; TCRdb stores in-frame clones only, minus some. The table lists over 60,000 clones, around 90% of them singletons. This CDR3 has 14 residues. Trimming took 5 bases from V and 8 from J, leaving 19 bases between them. Germline V CDR1 and CDR2: KGHSH, LQKENI. The clonotype comes from a human patient with POMP-related autoinflammation and immune dysregulation (PRAID). Some T cells may originate from the graft donor. Sequencing used CD4+ T cells from PBMCs, obtained after stem cell transplantation. J is TRBJ2-7 and V is TRBV18, with a weak D call TRBD1 (5 bases). The DNA of the CDR3 is TGTGCCAGCTCAGCCGACAGTGGATACGGGCAGCAGTACGTC. It specifies CASSADSGYGQQYV.